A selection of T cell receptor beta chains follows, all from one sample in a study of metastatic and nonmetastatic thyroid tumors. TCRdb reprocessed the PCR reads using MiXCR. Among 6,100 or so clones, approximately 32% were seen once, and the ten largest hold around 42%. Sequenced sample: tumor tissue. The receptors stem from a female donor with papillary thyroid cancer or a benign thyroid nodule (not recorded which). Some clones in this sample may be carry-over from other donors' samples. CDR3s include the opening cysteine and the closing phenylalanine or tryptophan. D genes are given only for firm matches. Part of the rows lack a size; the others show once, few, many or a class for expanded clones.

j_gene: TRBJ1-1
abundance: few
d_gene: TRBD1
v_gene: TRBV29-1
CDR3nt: TGCAGCGTTGAAGATTCTTCCTACAGGGGAAGGACGAGCACTGAAGCTTTCTTT
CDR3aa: CSVEDSSYRGRTSTEAFF

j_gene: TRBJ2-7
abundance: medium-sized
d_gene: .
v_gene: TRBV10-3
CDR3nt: TGTGCCATCAGTGGCAGGGGGGGATCCTACGAGCAGTACTTC
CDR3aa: CAISGRGGSYEQYF

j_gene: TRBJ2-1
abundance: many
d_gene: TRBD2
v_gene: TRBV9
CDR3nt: TGTGCCAGCAGCGTTAGCGGGACCGGGGAAAATGAGCAGTTCTTC
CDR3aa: CASSVSGTGENEQFF

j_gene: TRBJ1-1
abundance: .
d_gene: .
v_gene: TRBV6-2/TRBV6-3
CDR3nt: TGTGCCAGCAGTTACAGGGTATCGACTGAAGCTTTCTTT
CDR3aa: CASSYRVSTEAFF

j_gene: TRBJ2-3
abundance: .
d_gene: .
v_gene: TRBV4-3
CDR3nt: TGCGCCAGCAGTCAAGCCGACGATCGCACAGATACGCAGTATTTT
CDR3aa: CASSQADDRTDTQYF

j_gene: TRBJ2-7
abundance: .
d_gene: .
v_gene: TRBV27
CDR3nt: TGTGGTACCGGGGTATCAACCTACGAGCAGTACTTC
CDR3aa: CGTGVSTYEQYF

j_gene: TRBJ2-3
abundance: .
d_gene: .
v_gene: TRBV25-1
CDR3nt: TGTGCCAGCAGTGAGGAGGGGACGGTCTACACAGATACGCAGTATTTT
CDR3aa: CASSEEGTVYTDTQYF

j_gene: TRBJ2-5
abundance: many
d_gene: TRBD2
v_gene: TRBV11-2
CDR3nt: TGTGCCAGCAGCAACGGACTAGCGGGGGGAGAGACCCAGTACTTC
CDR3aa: CASSNGLAGGETQYF

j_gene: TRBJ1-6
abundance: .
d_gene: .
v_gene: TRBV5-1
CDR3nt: TGCGCCATCAGCTTGGTCGGAGAAAGTTCACCCCTCCACTTT
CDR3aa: CAISLVGESSPLHF

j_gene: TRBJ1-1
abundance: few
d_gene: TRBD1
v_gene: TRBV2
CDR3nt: TGTGCCAGCACGGACAGGGGGTGGACTGAAGCTTTCTTT
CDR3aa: CASTDRGWTEAFF

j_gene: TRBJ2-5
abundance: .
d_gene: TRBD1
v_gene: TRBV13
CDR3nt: TGTGCCAGCAGCTCCCCGACAGGGGTGGACAGGGGGACCCAGTACTTC
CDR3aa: CASSSPTGVDRGTQYF

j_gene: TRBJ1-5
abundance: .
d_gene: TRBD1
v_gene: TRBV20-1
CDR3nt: TGCAGTGCTAGCTCCGGGACAGGGGCTAATCAGCCCCAGCATTTT
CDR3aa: CSASSGTGANQPQHF

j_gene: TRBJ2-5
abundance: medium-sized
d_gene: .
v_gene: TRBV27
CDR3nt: TGTGCCAGCAAGCTTTATGGCTCTCAAGAGACCCAGTACTTC
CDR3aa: CASKLYGSQETQYF

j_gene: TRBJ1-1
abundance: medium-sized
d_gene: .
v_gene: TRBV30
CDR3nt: TGTGCCTGGAGAGGTGGGGTTCGGGGCACTGAAGCTTTCTTT
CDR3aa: CAWRGGVRGTEAFF

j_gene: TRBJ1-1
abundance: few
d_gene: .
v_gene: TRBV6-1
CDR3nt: TGTGCCGCCCGGGGGCCAGACCAGAACACTGAGGCTTTCTTT
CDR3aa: CAARGPDQNTEAFF

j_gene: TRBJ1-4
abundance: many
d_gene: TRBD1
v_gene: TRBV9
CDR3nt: TGTGCCAGCAGCGTAGGTCAGGGGGCGTACGAAAAACTGTTTTTT
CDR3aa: CASSVGQGAYEKLFF

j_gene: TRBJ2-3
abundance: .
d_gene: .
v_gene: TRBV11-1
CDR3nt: TGTGCCAGCAGCTTAGTTGTCCCCGCGATTGGAGATACGCAGTATTTT
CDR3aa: CASSLVVPAIGDTQYF

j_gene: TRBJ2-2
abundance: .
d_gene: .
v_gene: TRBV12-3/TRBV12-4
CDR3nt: TGTGCCAGCAGTGATTTGGAAGACACCGGGGAGCTGTTTTTT
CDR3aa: CASSDLEDTGELFF

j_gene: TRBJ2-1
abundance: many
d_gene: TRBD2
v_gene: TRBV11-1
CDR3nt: TGTGCCAGCAGCTCCACTAGCGGGGCTTACAATGAGCAGTTCTTC
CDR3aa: CASSSTSGAYNEQFF

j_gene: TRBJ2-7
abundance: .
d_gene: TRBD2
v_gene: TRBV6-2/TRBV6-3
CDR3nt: TGTGCCATCATTTATCTTCTGGCGGGAGCGGGTGAGCAGTACTTC
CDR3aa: CAIIYLLAGAGEQYF

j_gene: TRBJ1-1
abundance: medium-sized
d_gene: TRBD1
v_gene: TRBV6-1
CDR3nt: TGTGCCAGCAGGACAGGGAGCGTGAACACTGAAGCTTTCTTT
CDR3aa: CASRTGSVNTEAFF

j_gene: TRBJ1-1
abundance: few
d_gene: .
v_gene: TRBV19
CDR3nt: TGTGCCAGTAGTGTGACAGTAATCGATGGCACTGAAGCTTTCTTT
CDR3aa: CASSVTVIDGTEAFF

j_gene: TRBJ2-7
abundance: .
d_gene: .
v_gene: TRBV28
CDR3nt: TGTGCCAGCAGGCCCGCGGGATTCTACGAGCAGTACTTC
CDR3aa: CASRPAGFYEQYF

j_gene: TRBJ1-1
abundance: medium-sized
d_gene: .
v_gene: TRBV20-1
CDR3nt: TGCAGTGCTAGAGGCGGCGCCGGGGGGGTGAACACTGAAGCTTTCTTT
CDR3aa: CSARGGAGGVNTEAFF

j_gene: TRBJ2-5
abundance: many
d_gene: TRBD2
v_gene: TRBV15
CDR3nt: TGTGCCACCAGCAGAGGTTTTCGGACTAGCGGGAACCAAGAGACCCAGTACTTC
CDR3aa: CATSRGFRTSGNQETQYF

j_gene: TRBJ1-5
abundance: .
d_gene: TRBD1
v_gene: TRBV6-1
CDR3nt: TGTGCCAGCAAAGGGGACAGAGGGCGCGAAGGTAGTCAGCCCCAGCATTTT
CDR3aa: CASKGDRGREGSQPQHF

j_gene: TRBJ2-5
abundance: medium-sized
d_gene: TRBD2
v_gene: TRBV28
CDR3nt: TGTGCCAGCACCACTAGCGGGGGGGCAAAGACCCAGTACTTC
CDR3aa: CASTTSGGAKTQYF

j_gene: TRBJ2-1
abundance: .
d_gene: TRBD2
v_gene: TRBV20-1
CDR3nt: TGCAGTGTCGGGACTACAAACTACAATGAGCAGTTCTTC
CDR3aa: CSVGTTNYNEQFF

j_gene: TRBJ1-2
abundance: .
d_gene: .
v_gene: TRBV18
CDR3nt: TGTGCCAGCTCACCACCCCGGCATAACTATGGCTACACCTTC
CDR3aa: CASSPPRHNYGYTF

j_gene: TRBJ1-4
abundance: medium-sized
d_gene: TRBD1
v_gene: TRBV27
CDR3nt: TGTGCCAGCAGTTTACGGGCAGGGGGCAATGAAAAACTGTTTTTT
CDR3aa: CASSLRAGGNEKLFF

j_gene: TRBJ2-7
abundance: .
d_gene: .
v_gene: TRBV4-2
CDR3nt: TGTGCCAGCAGCCAAGACGGGGCGGGCGAGCAGTACTTC
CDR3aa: CASSQDGAGEQYF

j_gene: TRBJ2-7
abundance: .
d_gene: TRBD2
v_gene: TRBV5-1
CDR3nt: TGCGCCAGCAGCAGTCAAGCGGGGGAGGCCGAGCAGTACTTC
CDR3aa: CASSSQAGEAEQYF

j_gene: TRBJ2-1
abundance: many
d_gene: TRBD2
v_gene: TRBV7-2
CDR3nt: TGTGCCAGCAGGGGACTAGCCTCCTCCTACAATGAGCAGTTCTTC
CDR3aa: CASRGLASSYNEQFF

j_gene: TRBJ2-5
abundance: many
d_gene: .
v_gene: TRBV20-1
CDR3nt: TGCAGTGCTACGGGCCAGTACCAAGAGACCCAGTACTTC
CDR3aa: CSATGQYQETQYF

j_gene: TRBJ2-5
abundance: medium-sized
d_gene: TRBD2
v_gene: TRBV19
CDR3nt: TGTGCCAGTAGTCCTAGCGGGGAAGAGACCCAGTACTTC
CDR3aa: CASSPSGEETQYF

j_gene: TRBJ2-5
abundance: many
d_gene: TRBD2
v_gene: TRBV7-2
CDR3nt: TGTGCCAGCAGTCCTACTTACGGGGGGGGAGAGACCCAGTACTTC
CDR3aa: CASSPTYGGGETQYF

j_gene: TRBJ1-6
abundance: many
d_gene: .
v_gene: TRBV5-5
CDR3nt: TGTGCCAGCAGCTTGCCCCATAATTCACCCCTCCACTTT
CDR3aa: CASSLPHNSPLHF

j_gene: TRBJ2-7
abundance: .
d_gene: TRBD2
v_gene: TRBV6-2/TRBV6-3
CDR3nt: TGTGCCAGCAGTACACTAGCGGGAGGGCCAAACGAGCAGTACTTC
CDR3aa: CASSTLAGGPNEQYF

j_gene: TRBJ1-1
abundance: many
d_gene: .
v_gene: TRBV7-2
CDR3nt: TGTGCCAGCAGCTTAGTATTTGGCGCTGAAGCTTTCTTT
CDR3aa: CASSLVFGAEAFF

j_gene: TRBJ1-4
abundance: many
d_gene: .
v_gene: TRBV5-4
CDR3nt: TGTGCCAGCAGCTTGAGAGATCAGGGAGGGGGTGAAAAACTGTTTTTT
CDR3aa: CASSLRDQGGGEKLFF

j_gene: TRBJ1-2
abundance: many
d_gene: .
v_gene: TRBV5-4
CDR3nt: TGTGCCAGCAGCTCCTACAGGAGCCAGAATGGCTACACCTTC
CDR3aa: CASSSYRSQNGYTF